This TCR beta chain derives from a study of OX40 agonist ivuxolimab in advanced cancers. Turning to the study itself: Partial responses were seen in three patients, one with hepatocellular carcinoma and two with cutaneous melanoma.

Sequencing used immunoSEQ multiplex PCR; TCRdb keeps in-frame clones, though not all of them. The sample carries around 94,000 clones, roughly 84% recorded once. General study results and limits: In the 0.1 to 3.0 mg/kg range, CD4+ and CD8+ blood T cells had expanded clonally by week 6.

About this clone itself: Its target is not known.

The sample here was CD4+ or CD8+ T cells sorted from blood, taken in a trial of the OX40 agonist ivuxolimab. This receptor was obtained from an adult with an advanced solid tumor such as melanoma, head and neck, liver or kidney cancer.

The CDR3 region has the DNA TGCGCCAGCAGCTCGGACGGGAGCAATCAGCCCCAGCATTTT. It translates to CASSSDGSNQPQHF. The chain links TRBV5-1 to TRBJ1-5; D is ambiguous. Germline V CDR1 and CDR2: SGHRS, YFSETQ. The CDR3 extends over 14 amino acids. Trimming removed 3 bases from V and 1 base from J, with 8 bases in between.